The clone carrying this TCR beta chain was detected only a few times. Antigen specificity is unknown. Both groups were predominantly of Caucasian heritage. This record comes from a study of T cell clonality in common variable immunodeficiency. Points from the study as a whole: The cause of increased CVID clonality remains unclear without subpopulation sequencing.

TCRdb's table, derived via immunoSEQ multiplex PCR, lists solely in-frame clones and lacks some. The data show around 39,000 clones, with none appearing a single time. The source material was peripheral blood mononuclear cells. This receptor was obtained from a person aged 18-69 years in good health.

The CDR3 DNA, read in part, is TGTGCCAGCCGCCGCGGGGGGGCCACAGATACG. It codes for CASRRGGATDT. In full, the CDR3 is CASRRGGATDTQYF. The V call is TRBV7-2, the J call TRBJ2-3; 9 nucleotides agree with TRBD2. The read ends 3 residues shy of where the CDR3 ends; the end is completed using the germline J gene. V shed 8 bases, J shed 2 bases, and the junction held 5 bases outside the gene matches. The CDR3 contains 14 residues. Germline lookup yields CDR1 SGHTA and CDR2 FQGNSA.